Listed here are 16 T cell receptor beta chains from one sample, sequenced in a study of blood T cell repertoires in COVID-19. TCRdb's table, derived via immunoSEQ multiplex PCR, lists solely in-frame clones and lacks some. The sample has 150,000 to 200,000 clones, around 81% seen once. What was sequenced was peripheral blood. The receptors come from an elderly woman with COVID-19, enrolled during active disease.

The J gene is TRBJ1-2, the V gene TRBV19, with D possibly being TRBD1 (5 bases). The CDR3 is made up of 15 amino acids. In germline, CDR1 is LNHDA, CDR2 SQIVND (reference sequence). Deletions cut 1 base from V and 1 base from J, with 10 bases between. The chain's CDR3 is CASSIAAGINYGYTF. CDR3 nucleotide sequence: TGTGCCAGTAGTATAGCGGCAGGGATTAACTATGGCTACACCTTC.

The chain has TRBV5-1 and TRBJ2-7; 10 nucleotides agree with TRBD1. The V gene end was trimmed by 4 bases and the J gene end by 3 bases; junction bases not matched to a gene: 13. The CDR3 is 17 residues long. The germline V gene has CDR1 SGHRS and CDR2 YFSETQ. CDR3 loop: CASSLTTPGQGGYEQYF. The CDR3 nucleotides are TGCGCCAGCAGCCTAACCACCCCCGGACAGGGGGGCTACGAGCAGTACTTC.

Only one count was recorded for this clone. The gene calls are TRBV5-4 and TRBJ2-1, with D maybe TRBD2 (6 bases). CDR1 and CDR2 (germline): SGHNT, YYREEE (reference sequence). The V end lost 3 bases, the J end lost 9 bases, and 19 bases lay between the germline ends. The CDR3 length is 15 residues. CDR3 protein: CASSWGGIAATEQFF. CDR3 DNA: TGTGCCAGCAGCTGGGGCGGGATAGCGGCGACTGAGCAGTTCTTC.

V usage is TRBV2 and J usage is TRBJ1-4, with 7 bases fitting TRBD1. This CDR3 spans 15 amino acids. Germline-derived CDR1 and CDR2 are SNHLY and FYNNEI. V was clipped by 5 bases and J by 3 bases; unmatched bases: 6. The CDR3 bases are TGTGCCAGCAGTCTGGGACAGTCTCCTAATGAAAAACTGTTTTTT. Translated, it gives CASSLGQSPNEKLFF.

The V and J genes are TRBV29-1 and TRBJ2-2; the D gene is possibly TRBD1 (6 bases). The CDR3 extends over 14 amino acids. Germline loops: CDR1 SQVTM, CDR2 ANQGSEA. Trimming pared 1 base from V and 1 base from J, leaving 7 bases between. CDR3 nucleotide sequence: TGCAGCGTTGAAGGGACAGTGAACACCGGGGAGCTGTTTTTT. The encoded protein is CSVEGTVNTGELFF.

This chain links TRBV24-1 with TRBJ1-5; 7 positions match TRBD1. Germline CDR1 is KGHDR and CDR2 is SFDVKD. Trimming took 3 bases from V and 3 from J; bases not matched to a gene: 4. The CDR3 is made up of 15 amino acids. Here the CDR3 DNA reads TGTGCCACCAGTGATGCGCAGGGGGACAATCAGCCCCAGCATTTT. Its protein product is CATSDAQGDNQPQHF.

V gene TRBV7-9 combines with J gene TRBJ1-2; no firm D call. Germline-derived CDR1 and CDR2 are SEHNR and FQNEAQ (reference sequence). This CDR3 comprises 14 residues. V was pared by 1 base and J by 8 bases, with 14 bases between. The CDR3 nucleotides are TGTGCCAGCAGCTTAGATGGGAGCGCGGGAGGCTACACCTTC. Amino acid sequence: CASSLDGSAGGYTF.

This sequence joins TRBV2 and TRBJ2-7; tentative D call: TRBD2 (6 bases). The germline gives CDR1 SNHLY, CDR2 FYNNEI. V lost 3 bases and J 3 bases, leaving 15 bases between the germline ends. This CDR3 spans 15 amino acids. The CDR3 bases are TGTGCCAGCAGTGAGGAGCGGGTGAGGTACTACGAGCAGTACTTC. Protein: CASSEERVRYYEQYF.

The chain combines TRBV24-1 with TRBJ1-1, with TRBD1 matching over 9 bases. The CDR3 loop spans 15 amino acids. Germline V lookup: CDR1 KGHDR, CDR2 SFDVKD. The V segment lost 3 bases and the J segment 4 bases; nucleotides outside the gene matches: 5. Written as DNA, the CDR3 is TGTGCCACCAGTGATGCACAGGGGGCGGGCACTGAAGCTTTCTTT. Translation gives CATSDAQGAGTEAFF.

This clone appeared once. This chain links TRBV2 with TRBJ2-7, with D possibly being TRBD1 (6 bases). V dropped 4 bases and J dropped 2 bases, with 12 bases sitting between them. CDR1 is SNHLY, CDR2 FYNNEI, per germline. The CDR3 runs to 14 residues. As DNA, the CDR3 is TGTGCCAGCAGTGTCGGGACACCTCCCTACGAGCAGTACTTC. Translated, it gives CASSVGTPPYEQYF.

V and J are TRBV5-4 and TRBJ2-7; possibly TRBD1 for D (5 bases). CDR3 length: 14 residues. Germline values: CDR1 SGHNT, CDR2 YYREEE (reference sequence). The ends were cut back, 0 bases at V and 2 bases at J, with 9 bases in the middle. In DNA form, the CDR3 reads TGTGCCAGCAGCTTGGACCAGGGTACCTACGAGCAGTACTTC. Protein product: CASSLDQGTYEQYF.

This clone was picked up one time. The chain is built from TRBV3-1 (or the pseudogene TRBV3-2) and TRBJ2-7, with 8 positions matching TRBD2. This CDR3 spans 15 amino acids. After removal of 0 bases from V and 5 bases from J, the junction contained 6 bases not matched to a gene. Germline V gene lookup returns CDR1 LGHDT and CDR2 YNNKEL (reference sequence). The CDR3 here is CASSQDSGTRDEQYF. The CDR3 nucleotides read TGTGCCAGCAGCCAAGATTCCGGGACTAGGGACGAGCAGTACTTC.

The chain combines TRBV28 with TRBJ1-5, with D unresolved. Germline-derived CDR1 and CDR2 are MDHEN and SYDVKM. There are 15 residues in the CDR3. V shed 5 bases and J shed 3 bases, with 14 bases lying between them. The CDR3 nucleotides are TGTGCCAGCAGTCCTAGTGCTCTGCCCAATCAGCCCCAGCATTTT. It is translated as CASSPSALPNQPQHF.

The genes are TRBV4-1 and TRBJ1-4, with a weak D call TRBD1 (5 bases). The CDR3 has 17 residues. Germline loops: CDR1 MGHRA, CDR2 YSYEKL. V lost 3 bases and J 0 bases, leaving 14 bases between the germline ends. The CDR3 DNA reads TGCGCCAGCAGCCAGACAGCTGGGGCTGCAACTAATGAAAAACTGTTTTTT. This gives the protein CASSQTAGAATNEKLFF.

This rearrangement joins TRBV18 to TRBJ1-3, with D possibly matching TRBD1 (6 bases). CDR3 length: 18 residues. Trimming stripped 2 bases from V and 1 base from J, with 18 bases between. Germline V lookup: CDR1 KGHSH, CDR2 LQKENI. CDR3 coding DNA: TGTGCCAGCTCACCAGACAGGAGGCTCTTCCTTTCTGGAAACACCATATATTTT. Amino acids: CASSPDRRLFLSGNTIYF.

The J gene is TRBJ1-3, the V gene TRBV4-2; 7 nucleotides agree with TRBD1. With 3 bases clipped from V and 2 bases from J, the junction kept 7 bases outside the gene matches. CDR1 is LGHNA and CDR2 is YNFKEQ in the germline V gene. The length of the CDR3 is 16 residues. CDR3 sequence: CASSQHRQGAGNTIYF. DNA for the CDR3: TGTGCCAGCAGCCAGCACCGACAGGGAGCTGGAAACACCATATATTTT.